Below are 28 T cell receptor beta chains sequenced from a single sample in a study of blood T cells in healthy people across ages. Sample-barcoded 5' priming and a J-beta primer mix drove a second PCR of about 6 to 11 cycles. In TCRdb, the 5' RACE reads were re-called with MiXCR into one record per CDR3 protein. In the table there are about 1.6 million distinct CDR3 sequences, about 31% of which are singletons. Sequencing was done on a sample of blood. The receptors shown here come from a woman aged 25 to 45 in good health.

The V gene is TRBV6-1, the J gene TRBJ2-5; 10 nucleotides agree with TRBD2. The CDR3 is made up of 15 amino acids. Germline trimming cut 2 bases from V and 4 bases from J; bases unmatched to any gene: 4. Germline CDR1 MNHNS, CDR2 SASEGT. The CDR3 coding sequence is TGTGCCAGCAGTGAAACAGCGGGGGGGCCAGAGACCCAGTACTTC. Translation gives CASSETAGGPETQYF.

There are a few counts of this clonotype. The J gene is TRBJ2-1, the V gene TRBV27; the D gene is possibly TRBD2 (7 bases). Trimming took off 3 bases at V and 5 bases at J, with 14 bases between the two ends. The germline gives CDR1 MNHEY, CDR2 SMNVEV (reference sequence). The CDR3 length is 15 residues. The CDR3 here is CASSFWGGLDNEQFF. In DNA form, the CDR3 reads TGTGCCAGCAGTTTTTGGGGGGGGCTAGACAATGAGCAGTTCTTC.

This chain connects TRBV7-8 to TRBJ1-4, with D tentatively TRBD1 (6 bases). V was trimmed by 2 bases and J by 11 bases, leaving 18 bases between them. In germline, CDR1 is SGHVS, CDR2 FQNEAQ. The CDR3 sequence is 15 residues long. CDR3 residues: CASSLSHRVEEKLFF. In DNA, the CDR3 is TGTGCCAGCAGCTTATCGCACAGGGTAGAAGAGAAACTGTTTTTT.

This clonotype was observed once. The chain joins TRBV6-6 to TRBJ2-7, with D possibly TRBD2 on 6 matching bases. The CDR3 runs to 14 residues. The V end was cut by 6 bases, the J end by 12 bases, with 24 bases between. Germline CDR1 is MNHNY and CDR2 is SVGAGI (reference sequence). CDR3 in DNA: TGTGCCAGCAGCGGCACAGTGACTCGGGAGACCCGGTACTTC. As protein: CASSGTVTRETRYF.

CDR3 DNA: TGTGCCAGCAGAGTTGACAGGGTCAACGAGCAGTACTTC. Protein: CASRVDRVNEQYF. V gene TRBV2 combines with J gene TRBJ2-7, with 7 bases lining up with TRBD1. After removal of 6 bases from V and 5 bases from J, the junction contained 7 bases not matched to a gene. The germline V gene encodes CDR1 SNHLY and CDR2 FYNNEI. This CDR3 comprises 13 residues.

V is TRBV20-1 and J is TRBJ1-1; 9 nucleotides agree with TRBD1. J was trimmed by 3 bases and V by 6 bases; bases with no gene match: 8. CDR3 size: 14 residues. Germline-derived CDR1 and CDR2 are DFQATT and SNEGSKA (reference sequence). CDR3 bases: TGCAGTGCCCCCGGGACAGGGATGTACACTGAAGCTTTCTTT. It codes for CSAPGTGMYTEAFF.

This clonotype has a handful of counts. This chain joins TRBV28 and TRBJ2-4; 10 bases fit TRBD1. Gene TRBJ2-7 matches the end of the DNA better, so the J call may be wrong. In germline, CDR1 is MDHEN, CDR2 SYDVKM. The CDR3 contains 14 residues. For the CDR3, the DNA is TGTGCCAGCCAGACAGGGGGCGGCCCCTACGAGCAGTACTTC. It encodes CASQTGGGPYEQYF.

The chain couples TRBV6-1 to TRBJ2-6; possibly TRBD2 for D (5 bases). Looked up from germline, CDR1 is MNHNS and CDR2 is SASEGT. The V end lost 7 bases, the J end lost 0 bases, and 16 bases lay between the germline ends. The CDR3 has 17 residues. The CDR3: CASMPWRGFSGANVLTF. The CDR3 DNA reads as TGTGCCAGCATGCCCTGGCGAGGGTTCTCTGGGGCCAACGTCCTGACTTTC.

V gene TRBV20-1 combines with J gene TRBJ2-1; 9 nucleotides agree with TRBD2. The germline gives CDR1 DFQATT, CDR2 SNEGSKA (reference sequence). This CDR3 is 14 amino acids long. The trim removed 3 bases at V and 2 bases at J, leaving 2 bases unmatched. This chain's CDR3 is CSARASGAYNEQFF. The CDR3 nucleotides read TGCAGTGCTAGGGCTAGCGGGGCCTACAATGAGCAGTTCTTC.

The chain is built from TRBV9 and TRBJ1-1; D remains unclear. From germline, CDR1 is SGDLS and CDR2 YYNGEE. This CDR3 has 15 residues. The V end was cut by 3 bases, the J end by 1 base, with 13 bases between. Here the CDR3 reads CASSAGIKRNTEAFF. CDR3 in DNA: TGTGCCAGCAGCGCCGGAATTAAACGGAACACTGAAGCTTTCTTT.

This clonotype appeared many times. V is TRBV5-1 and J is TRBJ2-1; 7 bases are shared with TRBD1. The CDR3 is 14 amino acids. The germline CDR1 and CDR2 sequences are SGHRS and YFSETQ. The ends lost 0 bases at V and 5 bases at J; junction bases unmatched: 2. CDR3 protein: CASSLGRGNNEQFF. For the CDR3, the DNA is TGCGCCAGCAGCTTGGGCAGGGGGAACAATGAGCAGTTCTTC.

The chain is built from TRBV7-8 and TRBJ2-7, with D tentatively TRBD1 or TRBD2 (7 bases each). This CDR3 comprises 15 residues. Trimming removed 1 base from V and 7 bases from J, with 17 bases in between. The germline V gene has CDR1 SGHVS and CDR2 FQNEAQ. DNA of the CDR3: TGTGCCAGCAGCTTAGGGGGGCCGCAGGGGGGGGAGCAGTACTTC. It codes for CASSLGGPQGGEQYF.

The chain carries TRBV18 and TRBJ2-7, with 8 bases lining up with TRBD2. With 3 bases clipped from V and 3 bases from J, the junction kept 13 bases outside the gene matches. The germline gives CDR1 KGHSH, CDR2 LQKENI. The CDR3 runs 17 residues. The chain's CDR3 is CASSPSVAGLIGYEQYF. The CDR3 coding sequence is TGTGCCAGCTCACCGTCGGTAGCGGGGCTCATCGGCTACGAGCAGTACTTC.

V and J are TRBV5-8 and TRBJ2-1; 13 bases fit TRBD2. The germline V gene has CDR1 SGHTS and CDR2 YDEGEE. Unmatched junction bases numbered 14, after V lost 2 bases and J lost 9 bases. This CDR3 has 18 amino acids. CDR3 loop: CASSFDSRTSGRWSEQFF. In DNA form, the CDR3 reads TGTGCCAGCAGCTTCGATTCTAGGACTAGCGGGAGATGGAGTGAGCAGTTCTTC.

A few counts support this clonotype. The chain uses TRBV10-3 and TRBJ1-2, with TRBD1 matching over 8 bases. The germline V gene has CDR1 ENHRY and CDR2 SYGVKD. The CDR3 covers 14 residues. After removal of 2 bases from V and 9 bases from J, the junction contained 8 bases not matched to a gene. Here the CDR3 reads CAISETRDRPSYTF. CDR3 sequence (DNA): TGTGCCATCAGTGAGACCCGGGACAGGCCCAGCTACACCTTC.

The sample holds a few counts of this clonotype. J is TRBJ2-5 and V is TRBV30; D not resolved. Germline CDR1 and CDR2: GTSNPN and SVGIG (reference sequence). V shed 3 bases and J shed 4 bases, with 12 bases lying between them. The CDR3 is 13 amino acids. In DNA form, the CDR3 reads TGTGCCTGGAGCAACTTAGGAGCAGAGACCCAGTACTTC. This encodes CAWSNLGAETQYF.

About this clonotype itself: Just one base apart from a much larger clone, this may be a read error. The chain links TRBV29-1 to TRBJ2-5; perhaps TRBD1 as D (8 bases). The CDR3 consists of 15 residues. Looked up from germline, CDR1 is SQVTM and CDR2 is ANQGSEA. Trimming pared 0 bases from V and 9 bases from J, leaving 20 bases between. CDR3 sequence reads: CSVEDLQGAREAQYF. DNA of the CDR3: TGCAGCGTTGAAGATCTTCAGGGGGCTCGGGAGGCCCAGTACTTC. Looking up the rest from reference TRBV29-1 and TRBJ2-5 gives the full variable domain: SAVISQKPSRDICQRGTSLTIQCQVDSQVTMMFWYRQQPGQSLTLIATANQGSEATYESGFVIDKFPISRPNLTFSTLTVSNMSPEDSSIYLCSVEDLQGAREAQYFGPGTRLLVL.

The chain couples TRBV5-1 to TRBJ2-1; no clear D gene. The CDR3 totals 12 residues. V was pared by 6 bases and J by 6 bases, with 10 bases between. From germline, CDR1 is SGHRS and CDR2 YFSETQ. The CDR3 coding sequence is TGCGCCAGCAAGGGTAGCTTCAATGAGCAGTTCTTC. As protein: CASKGSFNEQFF.

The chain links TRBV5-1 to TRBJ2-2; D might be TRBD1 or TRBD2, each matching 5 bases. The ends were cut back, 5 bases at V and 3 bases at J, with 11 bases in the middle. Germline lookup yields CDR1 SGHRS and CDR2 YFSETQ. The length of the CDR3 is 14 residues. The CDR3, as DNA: TGCGCCAGCAGGGGAATGGGGGACACCGGGGAGCTGTTTTTT. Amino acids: CASRGMGDTGELFF.

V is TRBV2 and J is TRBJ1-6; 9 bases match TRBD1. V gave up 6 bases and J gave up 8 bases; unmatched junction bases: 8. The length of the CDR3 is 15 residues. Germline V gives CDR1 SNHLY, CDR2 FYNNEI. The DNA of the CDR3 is TGTGCCAGCAGAATTACAGGGGGCGAGCATTCACCCCTCCACTTT. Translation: CASRITGGEHSPLHF. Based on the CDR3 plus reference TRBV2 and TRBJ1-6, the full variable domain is EPEVTQTPSHQVTQMGQEVILRCVPISNHLYFYWYRQILGQKVEFLVSFYNNEISEKSEIFDDQFSVERPDGSNFTLKIRSTKLEDSAMYFCASRITGGEHSPLHFGNGTRLTVT.

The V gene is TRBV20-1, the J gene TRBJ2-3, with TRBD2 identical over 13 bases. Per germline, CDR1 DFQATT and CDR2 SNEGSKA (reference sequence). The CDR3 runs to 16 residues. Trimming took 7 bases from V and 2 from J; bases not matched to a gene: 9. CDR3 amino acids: CSVIRTSGGITDTQYF. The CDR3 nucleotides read TGCAGTGTCATCAGGACTAGCGGGGGCATCACAGATACGCAGTATTTT.

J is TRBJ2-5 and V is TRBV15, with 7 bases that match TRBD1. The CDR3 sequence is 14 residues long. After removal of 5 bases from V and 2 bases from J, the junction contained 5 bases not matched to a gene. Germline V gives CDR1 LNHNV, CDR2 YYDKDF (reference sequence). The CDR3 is CATSPHRGQETQYF. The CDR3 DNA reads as TGTGCCACCAGCCCACACAGGGGTCAAGAGACCCAGTACTTC. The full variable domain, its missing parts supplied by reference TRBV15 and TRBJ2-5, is DAMVIQNPRYQVTQFGKPVTLSCSQTLNHNVMYWYQQKSSQAPKLLFHYYDKDFNNEADTPDNFQSRRPNTSFCFLDIRSPGLGDTAMYLCATSPHRGQETQYFGPGTRLLVL.

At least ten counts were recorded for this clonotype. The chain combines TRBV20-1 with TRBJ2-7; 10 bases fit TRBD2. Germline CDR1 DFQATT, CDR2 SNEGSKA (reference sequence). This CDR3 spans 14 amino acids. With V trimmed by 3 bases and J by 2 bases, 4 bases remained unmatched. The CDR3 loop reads CSASTSGVTYEQYF. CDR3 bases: TGCAGTGCTAGTACTAGCGGGGTTACCTACGAGCAGTACTTC.

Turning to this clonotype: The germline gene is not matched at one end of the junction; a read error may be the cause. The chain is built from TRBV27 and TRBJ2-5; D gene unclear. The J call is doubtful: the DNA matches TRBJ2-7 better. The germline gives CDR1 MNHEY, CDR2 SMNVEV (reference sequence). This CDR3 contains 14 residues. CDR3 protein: CTSSLSQRIYEQYF. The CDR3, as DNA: TGTACCAGCAGTTTATCGCAACGAATTTACGAGCAGTACTTC.

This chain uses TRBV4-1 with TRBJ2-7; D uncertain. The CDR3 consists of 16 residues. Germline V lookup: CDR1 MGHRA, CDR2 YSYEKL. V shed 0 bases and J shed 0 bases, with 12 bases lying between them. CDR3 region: CASSQDSNTLSYEQYF. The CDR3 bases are TGCGCCAGCAGCCAAGATTCGAACACACTCTCCTACGAGCAGTACTTC.

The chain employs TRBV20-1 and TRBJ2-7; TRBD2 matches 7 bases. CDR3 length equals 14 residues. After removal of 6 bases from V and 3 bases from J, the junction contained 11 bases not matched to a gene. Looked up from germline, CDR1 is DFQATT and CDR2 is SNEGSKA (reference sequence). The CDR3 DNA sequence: TGCAGTGCCCTTCCGACTAGCCGAATCTACGAGCAGTACTTC. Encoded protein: CSALPTSRIYEQYF.

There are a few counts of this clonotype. CDR3 DNA sequence: TGTGCCAGCAGTTACAGTCCAGGGTCAAGTGCAGATACGCAGTATTTT. Its translation is CASSYSPGSSADTQYF. The gene calls are TRBV6-2 or TRBV6-3 and TRBJ2-3; perhaps TRBD1 as D (5 bases). The germline V gene has CDR1 MNHEY and CDR2 SVGEGT. Trimming removed 2 bases at V and 4 bases at J, with 16 bases between. This CDR3 has 16 residues.

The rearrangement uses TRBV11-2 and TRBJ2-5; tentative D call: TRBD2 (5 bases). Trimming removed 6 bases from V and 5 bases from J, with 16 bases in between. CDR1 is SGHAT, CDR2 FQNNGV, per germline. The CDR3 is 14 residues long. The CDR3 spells CASRSFAGAETQYF. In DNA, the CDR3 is TGTGCCAGCAGATCTTTCGCGGGTGCGGAGACCCAGTACTTC. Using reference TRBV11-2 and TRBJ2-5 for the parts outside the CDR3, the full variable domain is EAGVAQSPRYKIIEKRQSVAFWCNPISGHATLYWYQQILGQGPKLLIQFQNNGVVDDSQLPKDRFSAERLKGVDSTLKIQPAKLEDSAVYLCASRSFAGAETQYFGPGTRLLVL.